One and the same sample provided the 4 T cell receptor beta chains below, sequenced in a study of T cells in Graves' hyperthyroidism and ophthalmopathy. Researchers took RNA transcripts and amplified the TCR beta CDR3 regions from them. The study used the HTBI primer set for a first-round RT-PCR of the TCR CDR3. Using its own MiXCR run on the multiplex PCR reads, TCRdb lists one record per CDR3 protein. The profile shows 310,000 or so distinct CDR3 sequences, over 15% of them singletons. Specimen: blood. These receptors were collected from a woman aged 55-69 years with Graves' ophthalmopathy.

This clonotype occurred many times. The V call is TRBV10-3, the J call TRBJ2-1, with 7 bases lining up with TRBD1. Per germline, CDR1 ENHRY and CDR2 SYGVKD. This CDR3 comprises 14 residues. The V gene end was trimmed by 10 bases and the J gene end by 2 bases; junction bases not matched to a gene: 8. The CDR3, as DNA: TGTGCCACTTCTCCCGGGACAGCCTACAATGAGCAGTTCTTC. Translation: CATSPGTAYNEQFF.

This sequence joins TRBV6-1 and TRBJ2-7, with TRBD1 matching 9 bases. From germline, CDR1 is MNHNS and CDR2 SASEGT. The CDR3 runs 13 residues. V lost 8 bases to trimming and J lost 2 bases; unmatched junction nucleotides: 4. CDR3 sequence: CASRDRATYEQYF. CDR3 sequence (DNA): TGTGCCAGCCGGGACAGGGCGACCTACGAGCAGTACTTC.

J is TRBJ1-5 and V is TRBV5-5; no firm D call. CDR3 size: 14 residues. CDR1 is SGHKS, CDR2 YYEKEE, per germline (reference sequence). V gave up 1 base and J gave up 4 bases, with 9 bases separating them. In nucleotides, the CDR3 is TGTGCCAGCAGCTTGACTGAGGGAAATCAGCCCCAGCATTTT. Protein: CASSLTEGNQPQHF.

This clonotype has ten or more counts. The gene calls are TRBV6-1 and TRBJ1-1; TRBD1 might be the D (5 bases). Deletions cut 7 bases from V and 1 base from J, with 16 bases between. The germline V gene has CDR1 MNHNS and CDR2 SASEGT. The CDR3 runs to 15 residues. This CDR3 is CASNDGHNANTEAFF. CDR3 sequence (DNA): TGTGCCAGCAACGACGGACACAACGCGAACACTGAAGCTTTCTTT.